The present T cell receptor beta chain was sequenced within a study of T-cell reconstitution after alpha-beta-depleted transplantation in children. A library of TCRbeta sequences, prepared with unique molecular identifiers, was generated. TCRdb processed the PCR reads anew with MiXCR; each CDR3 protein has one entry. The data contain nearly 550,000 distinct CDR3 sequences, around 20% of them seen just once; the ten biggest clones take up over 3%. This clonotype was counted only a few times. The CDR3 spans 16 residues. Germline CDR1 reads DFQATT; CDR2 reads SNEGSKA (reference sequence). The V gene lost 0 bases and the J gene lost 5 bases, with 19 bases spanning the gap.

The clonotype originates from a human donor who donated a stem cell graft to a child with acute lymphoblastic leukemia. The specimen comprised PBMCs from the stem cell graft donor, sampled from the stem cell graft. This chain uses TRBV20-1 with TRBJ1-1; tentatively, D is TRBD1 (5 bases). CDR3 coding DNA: TGCAGTGCTAGAGAGCCCATAGACAGAATGGGGACTGAAGCTTTCTTT. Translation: CSAREPIDRMGTEAFF.